The 10 T cell receptor beta chains below come from one sample, sequenced in a study of early T cells in non-severe SARS-CoV-2 infection. TCRdb itself ran the 5' RACE reads through MiXCR, one entry per CDR3 protein. The table lists tens of thousands of distinct CDR3 sequences, about 12% of them singletons. The sample was whole blood. The receptors here all came from an adult who was a healthcare worker with PCR-confirmed SARS-CoV-2 infection or an uninfected control (not recorded which).

This clonotype has more than one count but fewer than ten. The chain uses TRBV15 and TRBJ2-7, with TRBD2 as a possible D gene (6 bases). Germline V gives CDR1 LNHNV, CDR2 YYDKDF (reference sequence). Trimming left V 0 bases short and J 3 bases short, with 9 bases between. This CDR3 is 14 amino acids long. The DNA for the CDR3 is TGTGCCACCAGCAGAGATAGGAGGGACTACGAGCAGTACTTC. Its protein is CATSRDRRDYEQYF.

The chain links TRBV5-1 to TRBJ2-7; a weak D match, TRBD2 (5 bases). Germline loops: CDR1 SGHRS, CDR2 YFSETQ. The CDR3 loop spans 14 amino acids. Trimming pared 2 bases from V and 7 bases from J, leaving 16 bases between. The CDR3 here is CASSFGGGATEQYF. CDR3 DNA: TGCGCCAGCAGCTTCGGAGGTGGAGCCACTGAGCAGTACTTC. The full variable domain, rest sourced from reference TRBV5-1 and TRBJ2-7, is KAGVTQTPRYLIKTRGQQVTLSCSPISGHRSVSWYQQTPGQGLQFLFEYFSETQRNKGNFPGRFSGRQFSNSRSEMNVSTLELGDSALYLCASSFGGGATEQYFGPGTRLTVT.

The chain has TRBV9 and TRBJ2-2; no clear D. CDR3 length equals 12 residues. Germline values: CDR1 SGDLS, CDR2 YYNGEE. The V and J ends lost 0 bases and 6 bases respectively, with 3 bases between them. CDR3 coding DNA: TGTGCCAGCAGCGTAGTTGCCGGGGAGCTGTTTTTT. Translation: CASSVVAGELFF.

The chain couples TRBV6-2 or TRBV6-3 to TRBJ1-1; D gene ambiguous. Trimming stripped 0 bases from V and 4 bases from J, with 18 bases between. CDR3 length: 17 amino acids. CDR1 MNHEY and CDR2 SVGEGT come from the germline V gene. CDR3 loop: CASSYSEFRTSGTEAFF. DNA of the CDR3: TGTGCCAGCAGTTACTCGGAGTTCCGGACCAGCGGCACTGAAGCTTTCTTT.

This clonotype was detected a few times. The chain couples TRBV6-5 to TRBJ1-4; TRBD1 might be the D (6 bases). CDR1 and CDR2 from the germline V gene are MNHEY and SVGAGI. Trimming left V 5 bases short and J 3 bases short, with 10 bases between. CDR3 size: 14 residues. The CDR3 here is CASSIQGSNEKLFF. The CDR3, as DNA: TGTGCCAGCAGTATACAGGGTTCTAATGAAAAACTGTTTTTT.

This clonotype was detected a few times. The V call is TRBV6-5, the J call TRBJ1-1; D gene uncertain. Deletions cut 6 bases from V and 0 bases from J, with 5 bases between. The CDR3 covers 12 residues. Germline V gives CDR1 MNHEY, CDR2 SVGAGI. This CDR3 reads CASRKLNTEAFF. For the CDR3, the DNA is TGTGCCAGCAGAAAGCTGAACACTGAAGCTTTCTTT.

This clonotype appeared a few times. CDR3 protein: CASSQAGLAGDYRDIQYF. The CDR3 bases are TGCGCCAGCAGCCAAGCGGGACTAGCGGGAGATTATCGGGACATTCAGTACTTC. The V call is TRBV4-1, the J call TRBJ2-4; 14 bases map to TRBD2. There are 18 residues in the CDR3. V lost 1 base, J lost 8 bases, and 10 bases stayed unmatched. CDR1 is MGHRA and CDR2 is YSYEKL in the germline V gene.

In its sample, this clonotype was seen many times. This sequence joins TRBV25-1 and TRBJ1-1; D uncertain. With 2 bases removed from V and 1 base from J, the gap between germline ends came to 11 bases. The CDR3 has 15 residues. Germline lookup yields CDR1 MGHDK and CDR2 SYGVNS. CDR3 bases: TGTGCCAGCAGTGAAACTATGGGCAGGAACACTGAAGCTTTCTTT. Encoded protein: CASSETMGRNTEAFF.

At least ten counts were recorded for this clonotype. DNA for the CDR3: TGTGCCAGCAGCTTGGCTTTCGGGAATGAGCAGTTCTTC. As protein: CASSLAFGNEQFF. This sequence joins TRBV7-3 and TRBJ2-1; D remains ambiguous. This CDR3 region has 13 residues. The V and J ends lost 3 bases and 7 bases respectively, with 10 bases between them. Germline V gives CDR1 SGHTA, CDR2 FQGTGA.

This clonotype was counted at least ten times. V usage is TRBV6-5 and J usage is TRBJ2-7; D gene ambiguous. Trimming shortened V by 0 bases and J by 4 bases, and 13 bases separated the two germline ends. Germline V gene lookup returns CDR1 MNHEY and CDR2 SVGAGI. The CDR3 has 15 residues. CDR3 sequence (DNA): TGTGCCAGCAGTTACTCGCTCGGAAACTCGTACGAGCAGTACTTC. Translating it yields CASSYSLGNSYEQYF.